Following are 21 T cell receptor beta chains from one sample sequenced in a study of cytomegalovirus exposure and HLA in healthy donors. PCR employed 60 Vbeta and 13 Jbeta primers. Profiling relied on immunoSEQ multiplex PCR, and the TCRdb table lists in-frame clones only, not all of them. The table includes roughly 71,000 clones, 60% to 75% detected once. Sequenced: PBMCs. Receptor source: a man in his forties in good health and CMV-seropositive.

This chain connects TRBV13 to TRBJ2-7, with TRBD2 matching over 12 bases. V gave up 4 bases and J gave up 6 bases; unmatched junction bases: 10. The CDR3 has 16 amino acids. Germline loops: CDR1 PRHDT, CDR2 FYEKMQ (reference sequence). The CDR3 nucleotides read TGTGCCAGCAGCTACCAGACTAGCGGGGGATATCGCGAGCAGTACTTC. It encodes CASSYQTSGGYREQYF.

This clone turned up a few times. The genes are TRBV6-1 and TRBJ1-2; D remains unclear. The CDR3 is 10 residues long. V lost 7 bases and J 6 bases, leaving 6 bases between the germline ends. The germline V gene has CDR1 MNHNS and CDR2 SASEGT. This chain's CDR3 is CASTEDGYTF. The CDR3 nucleotides read TGTGCCAGCACCGAGGATGGCTACACCTTC.

The chain joins TRBV30 to TRBJ1-1; D remains unclear. The germline V and J ends were trimmed by 3 bases and 6 bases, with 14 bases remaining between them. The germline CDR1 and CDR2 sequences are GTSNPN and SVGIG (reference sequence). The CDR3 length is 13 residues. In DNA form, the CDR3 reads TGTGCCTGGAGACAGCCGGGAGGTTCTGAAGCTTTCTTT. It translates to CAWRQPGGSEAFF. Drawing the rest from reference TRBV30 and TRBJ1-1, the complete variable domain is SQTIHQWPATLVQPVGSPLSLECTVEGTSNPNLYWYRQAAGRGLQLLFYSVGIGQISSEVPQNLSASRPQDRQFILSSKKLLLSDSGFYLCAWRQPGGSEAFFGQGTRLTVV.

This clone was picked up a small number of times. CDR3: CASSTSYNQPQHF. The CDR3 DNA reads as TGTGCCAGCAGTACCAGTTACAATCAGCCCCAGCATTTT. V is TRBV2 and J is TRBJ1-5; D uncertain. CDR1 and CDR2 (germline): SNHLY, FYNNEI. V was trimmed by 5 bases and J by 3 bases, leaving 8 bases between them. This CDR3 comprises 13 residues.

The V call is TRBV2, the J call TRBJ2-3, with TRBD2 matching 16 bases. The germline gives CDR1 SNHLY, CDR2 FYNNEI. With V trimmed by 6 bases and J by 2 bases, 11 bases remained unmatched. CDR3 length: 19 amino acids. The CDR3, as DNA: TGTGCCAGCAGCGACGTGGGACTAGCGGGGGGGCCGGACACAGATACGCAGTATTTT. Its protein product is CASSDVGLAGGPDTDTQYF.

The chain links TRBV2 to TRBJ1-2; tentative D call: TRBD1 (6 bases). This CDR3 has 15 amino acids. Germline CDR1 is SNHLY and CDR2 is FYNNEI. With 7 bases removed from V and 6 bases from J, the gap between germline ends came to 21 bases. This chain's CDR3 is CASIAGRGKIDGYTF. The CDR3 coding sequence is TGTGCCAGCATTGCAGGGAGGGGGAAAATCGATGGCTACACCTTC.

The chain links TRBV13 to TRBJ2-5, with 12 nucleotides matching TRBD1. The J call may be mistaken, given a closer DNA end match to TRBJ2-7. The germline V gene encodes CDR1 PRHDT and CDR2 FYEKMQ (reference sequence). The CDR3 is 15 residues long. The DNA of the CDR3 is TGTGCCAGCAGCTTAGAGGGGACAGGGGGCAACGAGCAGTACTTC. As protein: CASSLEGTGGNEQYF.

This sequence joins TRBV18 and TRBJ1-6, with TRBD1 matching over 7 bases. Per the germline V gene, CDR1 is KGHSH and CDR2 is LQKENI. V was pared by 6 bases and J by 6 bases, with 11 bases of the junction left unmatched. The CDR3 is 16 amino acids. CDR3 loop: CASSPLPPGGNSPLHF. The CDR3 region has the DNA TGTGCCAGCTCCCCCCTCCCGCCAGGGGGTAATTCACCCCTCCACTTT.

The chain employs TRBV27 and TRBJ2-1, with D unresolved. V lost 0 bases to trimming and J lost 4 bases, with 7 bases between them. CDR1 and CDR2 (germline): MNHEY, SMNVEV (reference sequence). The CDR3 length is 14 residues. This chain's CDR3 is CASSLSKLYNEQFF. The CDR3 DNA reads TGTGCCAGCAGTTTATCGAAACTATACAATGAGCAGTTCTTC.

This clone was counted only a few times. The chain has TRBV2 and TRBJ2-5; 8 nucleotides agree with TRBD1. There are 15 residues in the CDR3. Germline trimming cut 6 bases from V and 5 bases from J; bases unmatched to any gene: 11. The germline gives CDR1 SNHLY, CDR2 FYNNEI. The CDR3 coding sequence is TGTGCCAGCAGCGGACAGGGTTTCAGTAGTGAGACCCAGTACTTC. Translating gives CASSGQGFSSETQYF.

The chain couples TRBV5-1 to TRBJ2-2, with a possible D match to TRBD1 (6 bases). V lost 3 bases to trimming and J lost 7 bases, with 13 bases between them. The CDR3 runs to 14 residues. Germline lookup yields CDR1 SGHRS and CDR2 YFSETQ. As DNA, the CDR3 is TGCGCCAGCAGCTCCGGGACAATATACGGGGAGCTGTTTTTT. Translating gives CASSSGTIYGELFF. Looking up the rest from reference TRBV5-1 and TRBJ2-2 gives the full variable domain: KAGVTQTPRYLIKTRGQQVTLSCSPISGHRSVSWYQQTPGQGLQFLFEYFSETQRNKGNFPGRFSGRQFSNSRSEMNVSTLELGDSALYLCASSSGTIYGELFFGEGSRLTVL.

The count of this clone is one. The gene calls are TRBV5-4 and TRBJ2-7, with 7 bases matching TRBD1. CDR3 size: 15 residues. Trimming at V came to 0 bases and at J to 2 bases, leaving 5 bases not matched to a gene. Per germline, CDR1 SGHNT and CDR2 YYREEE (reference sequence). CDR3 sequence: CASSLDQGVAYEQYF. The CDR3 DNA reads as TGTGCCAGCAGCTTGGACCAGGGGGTCGCCTACGAGCAGTACTTC.

The gene calls are TRBV28 and TRBJ1-1; D unresolved. The CDR3 extends over 12 amino acids. The germline V gene encodes CDR1 MDHEN and CDR2 SYDVKM. The germline V and J ends were trimmed by 6 bases and 7 bases, with 12 bases remaining between them. Written as DNA, the CDR3 is TGTGCCAGCAGGGAGCCGGGAGTTGAAGCTTTCTTT. Protein product: CASREPGVEAFF.

The chain employs TRBV10-2 and TRBJ2-7; TRBD2 is a possible D gene (5 bases). The CDR3 totals 13 residues. The germline CDR1 and CDR2 sequences are WSHSY and SAAADI. Trimming cost V 8 bases and J 6 bases, with 17 bases left between them. Here the CDR3 DNA reads TGCGCCAGCGGGCCTGGGCGGGCGGCCGAGCAGTACTTC. It is translated as CASGPGRAAEQYF.

The gene calls are TRBV5-7 and TRBJ1-1; no firm D call. TRBV5-7 is placed among ORFs of uncertain function. V lost 2 bases and J lost 1, with 15 bases in between. The CDR3 is 16 amino acids. This CDR3 is CASSFSPRTENTEAFF. The CDR3 nucleotides are TGTGCCAGCAGCTTCTCCCCGAGAACAGAGAACACTGAAGCTTTCTTT.

This chain links TRBV5-1 with TRBJ2-5; D may be TRBD2 (6 bases). This CDR3 contains 15 residues. CDR1 and CDR2 (germline): SGHRS, YFSETQ. The V gene lost 4 bases and the J gene lost 2 bases, with 15 bases spanning the gap. CDR3 protein: CASSPSPGRQETQYF. CDR3 sequence (DNA): TGCGCCAGCAGCCCTTCCCCCGGGAGACAAGAGACCCAGTACTTC.

The chain carries TRBV11-2 and TRBJ2-7; no clear D. V dropped 6 bases and J dropped 0 bases, with 15 bases sitting between them. Germline lookup yields CDR1 SGHAT and CDR2 FQNNGV. The CDR3 consists of 15 residues. The CDR3 loop reads CASRLTASYSYEQYF. CDR3 DNA sequence: TGTGCCAGCAGGTTAACAGCCTCCTACTCCTACGAGCAGTACTTC.

The chain couples TRBV15 to TRBJ1-3; D is perhaps TRBD1 (5 bases). Trimming removed 5 bases from V and 2 bases from J, with 25 bases in between. Looked up from germline, CDR1 is LNHNV and CDR2 is YYDKDF (reference sequence). This CDR3 comprises 19 residues. The CDR3 reads CATSRGGRSRIGPGNTIYF. Written as DNA, the CDR3 is TGTGCCACCAGCCGTGGGGGGAGGTCGAGAATTGGGCCTGGAAACACCATATATTTT. Full variable domain (outside the CDR3, taken from reference TRBV15 and TRBJ1-3): DAMVIQNPRYQVTQFGKPVTLSCSQTLNHNVMYWYQQKSSQAPKLLFHYYDKDFNNEADTPDNFQSRRPNTSFCFLDIRSPGLGDTAMYLCATSRGGRSRIGPGNTIYFGEGSWLTVV.

V usage is TRBV7-9 and J usage is TRBJ2-2; 8 bases are shared with TRBD2. The V segment lost 3 bases and the J segment 5 bases; nucleotides outside the gene matches: 2. This CDR3 has 14 residues. Germline V gene data show CDR1 as SEHNR and CDR2 as FQNEAQ (reference sequence). The CDR3 loop is CASSFTGGTGELFF. CDR3 nucleotides: TGTGCCAGCAGCTTTACGGGGGGGACCGGGGAGCTGTTTTTT.

The chain joins TRBV7-9 to TRBJ2-7, with 8 bases matching TRBD2. The V segment lost 4 bases and the J segment 3 bases; nucleotides outside the gene matches: 5. CDR1 is SEHNR and CDR2 is FQNEAQ in the germline V gene (reference sequence). The CDR3 runs 14 residues. CDR3 amino acids: CASSSRGGYYEQYF. The CDR3 DNA is TGTGCCAGCAGCTCTCGGGGGGGTTACTACGAGCAGTACTTC. Complete variable domain (other parts from reference TRBV7-9 and TRBJ2-7): DTGVSQNPRHKITKRGQNVTFRCDPISEHNRLYWYRQTLGQGPEFLTYFQNEAQLEKSRLLSDRFSAERPKGSFSTLEIQRTEQGDSAMYLCASSSRGGYYEQYFGPGTRLTVT.

The chain combines TRBV4-1 with TRBJ2-6; D unclear. There are 17 residues in the CDR3. Germline V gene lookup returns CDR1 MGHRA and CDR2 YSYEKL. V gave up 1 base and J gave up 0 bases, with 10 bases separating them. The CDR3 here is CASSQGSVLSGANVLTF. The CDR3 DNA follows: TGCGCCAGCAGCCAAGGATCAGTGCTCTCTGGGGCCAACGTCCTGACTTTC.